This section outlines one TCR beta chain sequence together with its context. V was pared by 4 bases and J by 7 bases, with 14 bases between. The CDR3 covers 13 residues. Germline CDR1 is SGDLS and CDR2 is YYNGEE. Cohorts were determined from participant-reported clinical history. Profiling relied on immunoSEQ multiplex PCR, and the TCRdb table lists in-frame clones only, not all of them. The top ten clones hold over 0.95% of a sample with roughly 340,000 clones, approximately 90% of them seen once. This sample is part of a study of blood T cell repertoires in COVID-19. The V gene is TRBV9, the J gene TRBJ1-2; D is unclear. This TCR was sampled from a man aged 18 to 29 who had recovered from COVID-19. The sequencing input was PBMCs or T cells enriched from blood (not recorded which). CDR3 sequence (DNA): TGTGCCAGCAGCTCCTACTCCCTTACTGGCTACACCTTC. This encodes CASSSYSLTGYTF.